This is a list of T cell receptor beta chains from one sample in a study of blood T cell repertoires in COVID-19. Profiled with immunoSEQ multiplex PCR; TCRdb holds only in-frame clones, not every one. The sample includes about 260,000 clones, around four fifths seen only once; the top ten take over 4.5%. Sequenced material: peripheral blood. These receptor sequences come from a man between 60 and 75 years old who had recovered from COVID-19. Each CDR3 is given with its conserved first and last residue.

j_call: TRBJ1-5; v_call: TRBV19; cdr3_aa: CASRLDRGRNQPQHF
j_call: TRBJ1-5; v_call: TRBV6-5; cdr3_aa: CASSTMTGNQPQHF
j_call: TRBJ2-7; v_call: TRBV10-2; cdr3_aa: CASSVLSSYEQYF
j_call: TRBJ2-5; v_call: TRBV5-4; cdr3_aa: CASSPGQGRETQYF
j_call: TRBJ2-7; v_call: TRBV5-4; cdr3_aa: CASSLVDTTGEQYF
j_call: TRBJ2-7; v_call: TRBV18; cdr3_aa: CASSSQGRYEQYF
j_call: TRBJ1-4; v_call: TRBV7-9; cdr3_aa: CASSPNTGFEEKLFF
j_call: TRBJ2-7; v_call: TRBV6-5; cdr3_aa: CASTRLAGGLYEQYF
j_call: TRBJ2-1; v_call: TRBV6-5; cdr3_aa: CASSLAGAFYNEQFF
j_call: TRBJ2-2; v_call: TRBV28; cdr3_aa: CASSLPRTGAPGELFF
j_call: TRBJ1-1; v_call: TRBV19; cdr3_aa: CASSIATLGTGYTEAFF
j_call: TRBJ1-1; v_call: TRBV3-1/TRBV3-2; cdr3_aa: CASSQGGQGTRAFF
j_call: TRBJ2-1; v_call: TRBV5-1; cdr3_aa: CASSLIGSGGGSYNEQFF
j_call: TRBJ2-7; v_call: TRBV21-1; cdr3_aa: CASSKKSREGDYYEQYF
j_call: TRBJ1-1; v_call: TRBV5-1; cdr3_aa: CASSPEQGSGEAFF
j_call: TRBJ1-1; v_call: TRBV9; cdr3_aa: CASRPAGTGNTEAFF
j_call: TRBJ2-6; v_call: TRBV5-4; cdr3_aa: CASSLGGFGANVLTF
j_call: TRBJ2-4; v_call: TRBV6-1; cdr3_aa: CASSERGTSGRSAKNIQYF
j_call: TRBJ1-1; v_call: TRBV7-2; cdr3_aa: CASSSRQKANTEAFF
j_call: TRBJ2-7; v_call: TRBV28; cdr3_aa: CATAEAGARYEQYF
j_call: TRBJ1-2; v_call: TRBV6-5; cdr3_aa: CASSYRTGLNYGYTF
j_call: TRBJ1-4; v_call: TRBV6-5; cdr3_aa: CASSYRTGEKLFF
j_call: TRBJ2-7; v_call: TRBV12-5; cdr3_aa: CASGLGQVGGLSEQYF
j_call: TRBJ2-1; v_call: TRBV4-2; cdr3_aa: CASSLESGGAGHEQFF
j_call: TRBJ2-5; v_call: TRBV11-2; cdr3_aa: CASSLAGRDRGTQYF
j_call: TRBJ2-7; v_call: TRBV6-5; cdr3_aa: CASSLPGSSYEQYF
j_call: TRBJ1-4; v_call: TRBV5-1; cdr3_aa: CASSTGQGRWEKLFF
j_call: TRBJ2-1; v_call: TRBV7-6; cdr3_aa: CASTLTYPRSYNEQFF
j_call: TRBJ2-7; v_call: TRBV24-1; cdr3_aa: CATSDPRGGFAYEQYF
j_call: TRBJ1-3; v_call: TRBV6-5; cdr3_aa: CASSYSRGSGNTIYF
j_call: TRBJ1-3; v_call: TRBV5-4; cdr3_aa: CASSLGVGGASGNTIYF
j_call: TRBJ1-1; v_call: TRBV6-1; cdr3_aa: CASSEQGTYTEAFF
j_call: TRBJ1-1; v_call: TRBV29-1; cdr3_aa: CSVEEGRTEAFF
j_call: TRBJ1-6; v_call: TRBV6-1; cdr3_aa: CASSEAPGYNSPLHF
j_call: TRBJ1-2; v_call: TRBV19; cdr3_aa: CASSKRTGANYGYTF